This T cell receptor beta chain was documented in a study of regulatory T cells in long-lasting Graves disease. Relying on iRepertoire HTBI primers and Arm-PCR of CDR3 regions, the team built TCR beta libraries. TCRdb analysed the multiplex PCR reads with MiXCR anew, one entry per CDR3 protein. Here the sample spans about 560,000 distinct CDR3 sequences, 15% to 20% being singletons. V lost 6 bases, J lost 5 bases, and 17 bases lay in between. The CDR3 sequence is 15 residues long. Germline lookup yields CDR1 MDHEN and CDR2 SYDVKM. This clonotype was counted many times. Time point given: newly diagnosed GD, antithyroid drugs for less than 3 months. Generation of the TCR library employed RNA extracted from PBMCs. These records were also assigned to another study, of T cells in Graves' hyperthyroidism and ophthalmopathy.

The sequencing here drew on peripheral blood mononuclear cells (PBMCs), taken at new diagnosis, from a patient treated with antithyroid drugs. The chain links TRBV28 to TRBJ2-1, with D possibly called TRBD1 or TRBD2 (5 bases each). This TCR came from a man between 18 and 29 years old with Graves disease. In DNA, the CDR3 is TGTGCCAGCAGGACTACGGGACGATCGAACAATGAGCAGTTCTTC. It is translated as CASRTTGRSNNEQFF.